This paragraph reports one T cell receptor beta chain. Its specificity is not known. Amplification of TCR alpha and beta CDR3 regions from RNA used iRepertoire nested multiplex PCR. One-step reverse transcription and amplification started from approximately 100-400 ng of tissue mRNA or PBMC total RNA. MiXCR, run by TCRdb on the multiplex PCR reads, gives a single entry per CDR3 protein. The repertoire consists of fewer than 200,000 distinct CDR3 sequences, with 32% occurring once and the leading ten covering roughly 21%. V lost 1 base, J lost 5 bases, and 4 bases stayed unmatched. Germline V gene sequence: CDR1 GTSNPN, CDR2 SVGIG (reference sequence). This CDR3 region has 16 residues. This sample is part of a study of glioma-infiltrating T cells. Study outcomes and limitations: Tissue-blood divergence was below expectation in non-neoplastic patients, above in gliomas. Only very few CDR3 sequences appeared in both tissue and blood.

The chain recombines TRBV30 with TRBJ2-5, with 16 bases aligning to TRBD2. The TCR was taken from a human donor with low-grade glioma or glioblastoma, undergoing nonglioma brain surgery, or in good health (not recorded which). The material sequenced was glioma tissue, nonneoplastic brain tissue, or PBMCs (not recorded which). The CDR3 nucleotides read TGTGCCTGGAGTGAGGGACTAGCGGGAGGGCAGGAGACCCAGTACTTC. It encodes CAWSEGLAGGQETQYF.